A single sample is the source of the 25 T cell receptor beta chains below, sequenced in a study of T cell responses to AZD1222 COVID-19 vaccine. The protocol was immunoSEQ multiplex PCR, while the TCRdb copy is restricted to in-frame clones and leaves out a portion. In the table there are fewer than 120,000 clones, approximately 90% of which are singletons. This specimen consisted of peripheral blood, obtained on day 0 of AZD1222 vaccination. Receptors were obtained from an adult in good health.

V gene TRBV19 combines with J gene TRBJ2-7; the match to TRBD2 covers 12 bases. The V and J ends lost 6 bases and 3 bases, in that order; junction bases with no gene match: 3. Germline CDR1 reads LNHDA; CDR2 reads SQIVND (reference sequence). This CDR3 spans 14 amino acids. For the CDR3, the DNA is TGTGCCAGTAGCCCGACTAGCGGGGGCTACGAGCAGTACTTC. Translation gives CASSPTSGGYEQYF. The full variable domain, with the rest looked up from reference TRBV19 and TRBJ2-7, is DGGITQSPKYLFRKEGQNVTLSCEQNLNHDAMYWYRQDPGQGLRLIYYSQIVNDFQKGDIAEGYSVSREKKESFPLTVTSAQKNPTAFYLCASSPTSGGYEQYFGPGTRLTVT.

V and J are TRBV20-1 and TRBJ2-1; 12 bases line up with TRBD2. Germline CDR1 DFQATT, CDR2 SNEGSKA (reference sequence). CDR3 length equals 17 residues. Losses at the gene ends were 3 bases for V and 2 bases for J; bases not matched to a gene: 8. CDR3 in DNA: TGCAGTGCTAGTGGCCTAGCGGGGGGGATGACCTACAATGAGCAGTTCTTC. Translating gives CSASGLAGGMTYNEQFF.

The rearrangement uses TRBV11-2 and TRBJ1-5; 7 positions match TRBD1. This CDR3 region has 15 residues. V was pared by 0 bases and J by 7 bases, with 6 bases of the junction left unmatched. The germline gives CDR1 SGHAT, CDR2 FQNNGV. The CDR3 here is CASSLDQGGGQPQHF. Written as DNA, the CDR3 is TGTGCCAGCAGCTTAGATCAGGGGGGCGGCCAGCCCCAGCATTTT. The complete variable domain, with remaining parts taken from reference TRBV11-2 and TRBJ1-5, reads EAGVAQSPRYKIIEKRQSVAFWCNPISGHATLYWYQQILGQGPKLLIQFQNNGVVDDSQLPKDRFSAERLKGVDSTLKIQPAKLEDSAVYLCASSLDQGGGQPQHFGDGTRLSIL.

The chain uses TRBV28 and TRBJ1-1; D remains unclear. V lost 2 bases and J lost 3, with 4 bases in between. CDR1 is MDHEN and CDR2 is SYDVKM in the germline V gene. This CDR3 has 12 residues. The CDR3 DNA sequence: TGTGCCAGCAGTTTAACGTACACTGAAGCTTTCTTT. Its translation: CASSLTYTEAFF.

The chain combines TRBV19 with TRBJ2-1; D call uncertain. V shed 4 bases and J shed 9 bases, with 13 bases lying between them. Looked up from germline, CDR1 is LNHDA and CDR2 is SQIVND (reference sequence). CDR3 length: 13 residues. CDR3 in amino acids: CASSNLARGEQFF. CDR3 DNA sequence: TGTGCCAGTAGTAACTTGGCTAGAGGTGAGCAGTTCTTC.

V usage is TRBV10-3 and J usage is TRBJ1-5; D might be TRBD1 (5 bases). This CDR3 has 15 residues. In germline, CDR1 is ENHRY, CDR2 SYGVKD. Trimming removed 0 bases at V and 1 base at J, with 7 bases between. In nucleotides, the CDR3 is TGTGCCATCAGTGAGTCGTCAGGGAGCAATCAGCCCCAGCATTTT. Protein product: CAISESSGSNQPQHF.

This chain joins TRBV14 and TRBJ1-1; D unresolved. The CDR3 spans 13 residues. CDR1 and CDR2 from the germline V gene are SGHDN and FVKESK. V was clipped by 3 bases and J by 6 bases, with 11 bases between them. CDR3 in amino acids: CASSQILSAEAFF. The CDR3 DNA reads as TGTGCCAGCAGCCAGATCCTTAGTGCTGAAGCTTTCTTT.

CDR3 nucleotide sequence: TGTGCCAGCAGCCAACCTAGCGGGGGGGTTTCAGATACGCAGTATTTT. Protein sequence: CASSQPSGGVSDTQYF. The rearrangement uses TRBV4-2 and TRBJ2-3; 12 bases map to TRBD2. Germline CDR1 LGHNA, CDR2 YNFKEQ. V trimming: 2 bases; J trimming: 4 bases; junction bases outside the gene matches: 4. This CDR3 contains 16 residues.

V is TRBV4-1 and J is TRBJ2-7; the match to TRBD2 covers 7 bases. The CDR3 runs 15 residues. Germline values: CDR1 MGHRA, CDR2 YSYEKL. With V trimmed by 0 bases and J by 1 base, 3 bases remained unmatched. CDR3 DNA: TGCGCCAGCAGCCAAGATCGGGGGGTGTCCTACGAGCAGTACTTC. Its translation is CASSQDRGVSYEQYF.

The CDR3 DNA sequence: TGTGCCAGCCTATCCCCGCTAAACAGTGCAACTAATGAAAAACTGTTTTTT. Protein product: CASLSPLNSATNEKLFF. The V call is TRBV28, the J call TRBJ1-4; unclear D gene. The V and J ends lost 8 bases and 0 bases respectively, with 19 bases between them. The germline gives CDR1 MDHEN, CDR2 SYDVKM. The CDR3 length is 17 residues.

This chain joins TRBV19 and TRBJ1-6; 7 positions agree with TRBD1. Germline CDR1 is LNHDA and CDR2 is SQIVND (reference sequence). CDR3 length: 15 residues. J lost 4 bases, V lost 5 bases, and 5 bases had no gene match. The CDR3 nucleotides read TGTGCCAGTAGTCAAGCAGGGGGATATAATTCACCCCTCCACTTT. Protein product: CASSQAGGYNSPLHF.

The chain combines TRBV2 with TRBJ1-5, with TRBD1 matching 7 bases. In germline, CDR1 is SNHLY, CDR2 FYNNEI. V was pared by 5 bases and J by 6 bases, with 4 bases of the junction left unmatched. The CDR3 spans 13 residues. In DNA form, the CDR3 reads TGTGCCAGCAGTTCACAGGGGACTCAGCCCCAGCATTTT. Its protein is CASSSQGTQPQHF.

This clone was observed once. The V gene is TRBV5-1, the J gene TRBJ2-1; 12 bases fit TRBD2. Germline CDR1 SGHRS, CDR2 YFSETQ. The J segment lost 6 bases and the V segment lost 4 bases, leaving 5 bases of the junction unmatched. CDR3 length: 15 amino acids. The DNA of the CDR3 is TGCGCCAGCAGCCAACTAGCGGGGGGCGGCAATGAGCAGTTCTTC. Its translation is CASSQLAGGGNEQFF.

This chain connects TRBV7-9 to TRBJ2-5; D possibly corresponds to TRBD2 (5 bases). Germline loops: CDR1 SEHNR, CDR2 FQNEAQ (reference sequence). This CDR3 spans 16 amino acids. V lost 3 bases to trimming and J lost 4 bases, with 18 bases between them. DNA for the CDR3: TGTGCCAGCAGCTTTGGACGCAGATCAAGCGGAGAGACCCAGTACTTC. Protein: CASSFGRRSSGETQYF.

The count of this clone is one. This sequence joins TRBV5-1 and TRBJ1-2, with D possibly being TRBD1 (6 bases). In germline, CDR1 is SGHRS, CDR2 YFSETQ. Trimming took 0 bases from V and 7 from J, leaving 16 bases between them. The CDR3 is 15 residues long. CDR3 nucleotides: TGCGCCAGCAGCTTGGGTGGGGGCGCGGCTGGTGGCTACACCTTC. Translated: CASSLGGGAAGGYTF.

V and J are TRBV30 and TRBJ1-2; D gene uncertain. Germline CDR1 reads GTSNPN; CDR2 reads SVGIG (reference sequence). This CDR3 is 13 amino acids long. Between the trimmed V and J ends, which lost 4 bases and 7 bases, there was a span of 16 bases. The CDR3 loop reads CAWTEPGGFGYTF. CDR3 coding DNA: TGTGCCTGGACCGAACCGGGCGGTTTTGGCTACACCTTC.

The V call is TRBV7-9, the J call TRBJ2-6; no firm D call. CDR1 is SEHNR and CDR2 is FQNEAQ in the germline V gene (reference sequence). The V and J ends lost 2 bases and 1 base respectively, with 6 bases between them. This CDR3 region has 15 residues. CDR3 protein: CASSLHSSGANVLTF. In DNA form, the CDR3 reads TGTGCCAGCAGCTTACACTCTTCTGGGGCCAACGTCCTGACTTTC.

The V gene is TRBV27, the J gene TRBJ2-7; tentative D call: TRBD1 (6 bases). Germline-derived CDR1 and CDR2 are MNHEY and SMNVEV (reference sequence). The CDR3 covers 15 residues. Trimming took off 4 bases at V and 0 bases at J, with 13 bases between the two ends. CDR3 amino acids: CASSSGQLSSYEQYF. CDR3 nucleotides: TGTGCCAGCAGTTCCGGACAGCTTAGCTCCTACGAGCAGTACTTC.

The chain has TRBV7-9 and TRBJ2-3; perhaps D is TRBD1 or TRBD2 (5 bases each). The V end lost 6 bases, the J end lost 3 bases, and 19 bases lay between the germline ends. The CDR3 has 16 residues. Germline V lookup: CDR1 SEHNR, CDR2 FQNEAQ (reference sequence). CDR3 DNA sequence: TGTGCCAGCAGTCGTTTTCAGGGACCCGCGACAGATACGCAGTATTTT. Translated: CASSRFQGPATDTQYF.

This chain connects TRBV10-1 to TRBJ2-1, with 10 nucleotides matching TRBD2. This CDR3 comprises 14 residues. CDR1 and CDR2 (germline): WNHNN, SYGVQD (reference sequence). The trim removed 6 bases at V and 6 bases at J, leaving 5 bases unmatched. CDR3 bases: TGCGCCAGCAGAAGCGGGGGGGCCTCCAATGAGCAGTTCTTC. It yields the protein CASRSGGASNEQFF.

The chain couples TRBV10-3 to TRBJ1-5, with D uncertain. Trimming shortened V by 10 bases and J by 0 bases, and 10 bases separated the two germline ends. In germline, CDR1 is ENHRY, CDR2 SYGVKD. The CDR3 is made up of 13 amino acids. CDR3 residues: CATSGNSNQPQHF. The CDR3 coding sequence is TGTGCCACCTCCGGCAATAGCAATCAGCCCCAGCATTTT.

The gene calls are TRBV4-1 and TRBJ1-6, with TRBD1 matching 10 bases. The CDR3 runs to 15 residues. Germline V gene sequence: CDR1 MGHRA, CDR2 YSYEKL. The J segment lost 9 bases and the V segment lost 1 base, leaving 3 bases of the junction unmatched. The CDR3 DNA reads as TGCGCCAGCAGCCAAGGGGGACAGGGGCTTTCACCCCTCCACTTT. Its translation: CASSQGGQGLSPLHF.

The chain carries TRBV2 and TRBJ1-6, with D possibly matching TRBD1 (5 bases). This CDR3 region has 14 residues. The V gene lost 3 bases and the J gene lost 6 bases, with 9 bases spanning the gap. CDR1 and CDR2 (germline): SNHLY, FYNNEI. For the CDR3, the DNA is TGTGCCAGCAGTGATGGCAGGGCTAATTCACCCCTCCACTTT. Translation gives CASSDGRANSPLHF.

The rearrangement joins TRBV19 to TRBJ2-1; perhaps D is TRBD1 or TRBD2 (5 bases each). V shed 3 bases and J shed 2 bases, with 11 bases lying between them. Germline CDR1 and CDR2: LNHDA and SQIVND (reference sequence). The CDR3 length is 15 residues. This chain's CDR3 is CASSMTGTPYNEQFF. The DNA for the CDR3 is TGTGCCAGTAGTATGACTGGGACCCCCTACAATGAGCAGTTCTTC.

The chain couples TRBV28 to TRBJ1-2; D is unresolved. From germline, CDR1 is MDHEN and CDR2 SYDVKM. V dropped 10 bases and J dropped 6 bases, with 24 bases sitting between them. The CDR3 sequence is 15 residues long. This CDR3 reads CATQKERVARHGYTF. The CDR3 DNA sequence: TGTGCCACCCAAAAAGAGCGGGTGGCGAGGCATGGCTACACCTTC.